A single sample is the source of the 3 T cell receptor beta chains below, sequenced in a study of identical twins. TCRdb re-called the 5' RACE reads through MiXCR, storing one row per CDR3 protein. The sample holds some 660,000 distinct CDR3 sequences, over 8.5% seen once. The sample was also reused in another study, on yellow fever vaccine responses in identical twins.

Sequenced: PBMCs. The origin of the receptors is a woman between 18 and 29 years old in good health.

The chain couples TRBV19 to TRBJ2-2; 11 nucleotides line up with TRBD1. The germline CDR1 and CDR2 sequences are LNHDA and SQIVND (reference sequence). The V gene end was trimmed by 6 bases and the J gene end by 1 base; junction bases not matched to a gene: 1. The CDR3 runs 15 residues. The CDR3 nucleotides read TGTGCCAGTAGCGGGACAGGGGGGAACACCGGGGAGCTGTTTTTT. Amino acids: CASSGTGGNTGELFF.

This clonotype was seen a few times. The chain joins TRBV6-1 to TRBJ2-3, with a possible D match to TRBD2 (7 bases). CDR1 and CDR2 (germline): MNHNS, SASEGT. CDR3 length equals 16 residues. Deletions cut 0 bases from V and 5 bases from J, with 15 bases between. DNA for the CDR3: TGTGCCAGCAGTGAAGCGTGGGCGGGGGCCTTAGATACGCAGTATTTT. Its translation: CASSEAWAGALDTQYF.

This clonotype showed up many times. V gene TRBV6-1 combines with J gene TRBJ1-2; tentative D call: TRBD1 (6 bases). The CDR3 is 13 amino acids. Trimming cost V 6 bases and J 4 bases, with 12 bases left between them. Germline-derived CDR1 and CDR2 are MNHNS and SASEGT. The CDR3: CASSPTGIYGYTF. The DNA for the CDR3 is TGTGCCAGCAGCCCTACAGGGATCTATGGCTACACCTTC.